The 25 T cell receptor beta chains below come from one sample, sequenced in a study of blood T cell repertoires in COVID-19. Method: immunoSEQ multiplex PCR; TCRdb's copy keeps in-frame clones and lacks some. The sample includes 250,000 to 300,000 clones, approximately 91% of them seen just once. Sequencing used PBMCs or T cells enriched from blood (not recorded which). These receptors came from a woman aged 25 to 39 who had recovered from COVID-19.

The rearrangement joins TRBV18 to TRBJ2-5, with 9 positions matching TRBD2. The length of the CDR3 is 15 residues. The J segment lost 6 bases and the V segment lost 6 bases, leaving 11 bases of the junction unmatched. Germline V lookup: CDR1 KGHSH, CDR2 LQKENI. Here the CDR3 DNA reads TGTGCCAGCTCTCCGCCCCGGGCTAGCGGGAAGACCCAGTACTTC. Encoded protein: CASSPPRASGKTQYF.

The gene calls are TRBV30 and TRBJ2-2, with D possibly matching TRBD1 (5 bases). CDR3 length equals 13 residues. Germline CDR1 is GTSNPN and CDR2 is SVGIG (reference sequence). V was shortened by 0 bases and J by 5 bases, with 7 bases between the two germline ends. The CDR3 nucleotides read TGTGCCTGGAGTGTGTCAGGGACCGGGGAGCTGTTTTTT. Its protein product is CAWSVSGTGELFF.

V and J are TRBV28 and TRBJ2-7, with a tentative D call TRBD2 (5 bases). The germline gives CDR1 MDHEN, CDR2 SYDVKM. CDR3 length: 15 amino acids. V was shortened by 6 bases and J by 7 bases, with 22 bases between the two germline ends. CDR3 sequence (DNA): TGTGCCAGCAGATTTTCCCCGGGGAATTCGGGAGAGCAGTACTTC. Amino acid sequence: CASRFSPGNSGEQYF.

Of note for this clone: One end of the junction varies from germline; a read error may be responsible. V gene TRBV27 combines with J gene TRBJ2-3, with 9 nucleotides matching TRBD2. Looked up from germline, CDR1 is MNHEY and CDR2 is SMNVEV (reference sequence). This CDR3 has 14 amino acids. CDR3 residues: CASSREISSGVKSF. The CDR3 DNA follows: TGTGCCAGCAGCCGGGAAATTTCTAGCGGGGTAAAATCTTTT.

This CDR3 reads CASSHGLRRYEQYF. In DNA, the CDR3 is TGTGCCAGTAGCCATGGCCTGAGGCGATACGAGCAGTACTTC. This chain links TRBV19 with TRBJ2-7; no reliable D call. CDR1 and CDR2 (germline): LNHDA, SQIVND (reference sequence). V was shortened by 6 bases and J by 4 bases, with 16 bases between the two germline ends. The CDR3 covers 14 residues.

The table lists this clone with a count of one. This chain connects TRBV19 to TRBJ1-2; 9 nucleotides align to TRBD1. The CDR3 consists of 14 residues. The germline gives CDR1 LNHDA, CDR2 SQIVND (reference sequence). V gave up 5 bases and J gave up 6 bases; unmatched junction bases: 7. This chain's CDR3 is CASSYSDRGNGYTF. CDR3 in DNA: TGTGCCAGTAGTTACTCCGACAGGGGGAATGGCTACACCTTC.

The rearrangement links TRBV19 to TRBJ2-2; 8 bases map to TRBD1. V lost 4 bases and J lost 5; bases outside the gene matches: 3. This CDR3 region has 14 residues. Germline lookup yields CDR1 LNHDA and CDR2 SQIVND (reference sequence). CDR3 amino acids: CASSTRQGTGELFF. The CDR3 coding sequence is TGTGCCAGTAGTACCAGACAGGGGACCGGGGAGCTGTTTTTT.

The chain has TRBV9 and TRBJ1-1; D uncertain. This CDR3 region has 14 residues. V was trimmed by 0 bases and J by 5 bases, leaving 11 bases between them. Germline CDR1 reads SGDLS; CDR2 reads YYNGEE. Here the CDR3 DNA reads TGTGCCAGCAGCGTAGCTGAGGTACGGACTGAAGCTTTCTTT. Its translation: CASSVAEVRTEAFF.

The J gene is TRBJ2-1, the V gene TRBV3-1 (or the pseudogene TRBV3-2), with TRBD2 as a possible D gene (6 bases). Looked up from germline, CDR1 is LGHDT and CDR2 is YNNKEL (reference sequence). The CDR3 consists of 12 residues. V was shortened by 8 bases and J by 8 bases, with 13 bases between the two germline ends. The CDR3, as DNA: TGTGCCAGCGGACAAGGAGGGCATGAGCAGTTCTTC. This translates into CASGQGGHEQFF.

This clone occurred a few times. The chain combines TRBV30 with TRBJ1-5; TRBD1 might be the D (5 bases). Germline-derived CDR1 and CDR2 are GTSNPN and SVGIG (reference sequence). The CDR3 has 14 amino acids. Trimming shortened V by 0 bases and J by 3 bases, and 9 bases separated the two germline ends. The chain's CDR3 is CAWSVGRVNQPQHF. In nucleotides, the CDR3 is TGTGCCTGGAGTGTAGGCAGGGTCAATCAGCCCCAGCATTTT.

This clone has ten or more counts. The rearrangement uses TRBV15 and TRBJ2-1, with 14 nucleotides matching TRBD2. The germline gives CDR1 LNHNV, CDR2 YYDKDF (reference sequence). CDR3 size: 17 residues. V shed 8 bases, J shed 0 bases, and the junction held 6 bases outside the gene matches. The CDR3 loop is CATYGLAGGSSYNEQFF. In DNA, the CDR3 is TGTGCCACCTACGGACTAGCGGGGGGAAGCTCCTACAATGAGCAGTTCTTC.

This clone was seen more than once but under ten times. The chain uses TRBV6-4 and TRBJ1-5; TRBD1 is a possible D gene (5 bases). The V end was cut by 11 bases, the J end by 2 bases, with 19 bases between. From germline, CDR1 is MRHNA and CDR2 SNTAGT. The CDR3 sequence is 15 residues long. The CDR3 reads CACIWGGDGNQPQHF. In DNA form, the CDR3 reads TGTGCCTGCATTTGGGGGGGGGATGGCAATCAGCCCCAGCATTTT.

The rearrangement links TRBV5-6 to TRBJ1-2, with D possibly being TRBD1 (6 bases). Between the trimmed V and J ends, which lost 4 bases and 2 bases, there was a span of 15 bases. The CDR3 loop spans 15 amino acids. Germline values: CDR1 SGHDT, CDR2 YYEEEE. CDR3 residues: CASSPPGTTNYGYTF. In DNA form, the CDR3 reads TGTGCCAGCAGCCCACCCGGGACAACAAACTATGGCTACACCTTC.

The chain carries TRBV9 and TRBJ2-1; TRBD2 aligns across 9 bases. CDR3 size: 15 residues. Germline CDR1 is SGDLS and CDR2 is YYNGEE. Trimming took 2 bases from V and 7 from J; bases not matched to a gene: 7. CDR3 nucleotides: TGTGCCAGCAGCGTCAGCGGGGGGTCTACAAATGAGCAGTTCTTC. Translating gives CASSVSGGSTNEQFF.

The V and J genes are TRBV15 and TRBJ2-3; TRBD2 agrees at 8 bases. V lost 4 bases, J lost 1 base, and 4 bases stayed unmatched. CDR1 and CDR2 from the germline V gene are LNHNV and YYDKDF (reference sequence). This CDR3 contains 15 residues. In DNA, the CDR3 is TGTGCCACCAGCATCGGGAGGGCTGGCACAGATACGCAGTATTTT. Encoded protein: CATSIGRAGTDTQYF.

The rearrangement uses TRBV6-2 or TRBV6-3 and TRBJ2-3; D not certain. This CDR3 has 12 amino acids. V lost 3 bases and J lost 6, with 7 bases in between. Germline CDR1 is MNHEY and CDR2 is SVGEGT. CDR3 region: CASSYRRDTQYF. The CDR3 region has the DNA TGTGCCAGCAGTTATCGGCGGGATACGCAGTATTTT.

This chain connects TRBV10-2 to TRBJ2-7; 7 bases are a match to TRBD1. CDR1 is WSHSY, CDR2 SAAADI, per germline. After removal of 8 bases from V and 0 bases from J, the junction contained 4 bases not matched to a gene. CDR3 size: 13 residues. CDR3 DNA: TGCGCCAGCTCGACAGGGAGCTCCTACGAGCAGTACTTC. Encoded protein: CASSTGSSYEQYF.

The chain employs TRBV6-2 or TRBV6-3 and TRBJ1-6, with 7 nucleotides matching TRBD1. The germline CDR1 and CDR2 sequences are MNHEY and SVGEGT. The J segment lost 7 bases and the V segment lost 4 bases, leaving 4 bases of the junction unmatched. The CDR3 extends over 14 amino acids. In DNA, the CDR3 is TGTGCCAGCAGTTCCGGGACAGAAAATTCACCCCTCCACTTT. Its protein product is CASSSGTENSPLHF.

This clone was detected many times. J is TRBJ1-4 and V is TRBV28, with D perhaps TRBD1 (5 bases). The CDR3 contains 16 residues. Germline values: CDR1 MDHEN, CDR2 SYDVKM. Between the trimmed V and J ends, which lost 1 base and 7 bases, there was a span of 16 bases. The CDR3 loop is CASSLYGTRTVEKLFF. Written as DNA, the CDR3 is TGTGCCAGCAGTTTATATGGGACTAGGACGGTTGAAAAACTGTTTTTT.

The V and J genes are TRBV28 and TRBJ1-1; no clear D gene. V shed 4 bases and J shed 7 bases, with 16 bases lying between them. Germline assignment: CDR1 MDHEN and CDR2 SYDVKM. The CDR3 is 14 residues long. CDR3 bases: TGTGCCAGCAGTTGGGGTTTGGGAGTCCTTGAAGCTTTCTTT. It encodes CASSWGLGVLEAFF.

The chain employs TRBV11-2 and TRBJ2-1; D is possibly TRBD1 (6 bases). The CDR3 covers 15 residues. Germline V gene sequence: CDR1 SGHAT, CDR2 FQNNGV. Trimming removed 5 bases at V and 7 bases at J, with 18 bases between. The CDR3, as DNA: TGTGCCAGCAGCCCCCTTAGGGGGATAGGGAATGAGCAGTTCTTC. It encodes CASSPLRGIGNEQFF.

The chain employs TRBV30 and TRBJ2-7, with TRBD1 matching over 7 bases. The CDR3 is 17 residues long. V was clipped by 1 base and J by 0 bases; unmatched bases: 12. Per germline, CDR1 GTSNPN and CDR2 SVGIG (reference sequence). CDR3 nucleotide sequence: TGTGCCTGGAGTGCACCACTCCGGGACAGAATCTCCTACGAGCAGTACTTC. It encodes CAWSAPLRDRISYEQYF. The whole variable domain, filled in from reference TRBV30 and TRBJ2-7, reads SQTIHQWPATLVQPVGSPLSLECTVEGTSNPNLYWYRQAAGRGLQLLFYSVGIGQISSEVPQNLSASRPQDRQFILSSKKLLLSDSGFYLCAWSAPLRDRISYEQYFGPGTRLTVT.

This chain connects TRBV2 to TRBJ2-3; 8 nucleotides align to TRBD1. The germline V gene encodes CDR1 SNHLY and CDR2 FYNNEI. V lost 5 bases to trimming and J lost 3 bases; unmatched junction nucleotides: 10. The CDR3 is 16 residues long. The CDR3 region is CASSPTRQGTTDTQYF. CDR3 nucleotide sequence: TGTGCCAGCAGTCCAACCAGACAGGGGACTACAGATACGCAGTATTTT.

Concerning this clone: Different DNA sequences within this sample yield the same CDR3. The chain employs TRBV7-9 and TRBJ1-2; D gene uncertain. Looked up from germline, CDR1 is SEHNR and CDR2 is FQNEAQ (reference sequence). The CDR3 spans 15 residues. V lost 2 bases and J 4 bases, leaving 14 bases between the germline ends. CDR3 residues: CASSLSVKSGYGYTF. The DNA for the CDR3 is TGTGCCAGCAGCTTATCAGTAAAGTCGGGCTATGGCTACACCTTC.

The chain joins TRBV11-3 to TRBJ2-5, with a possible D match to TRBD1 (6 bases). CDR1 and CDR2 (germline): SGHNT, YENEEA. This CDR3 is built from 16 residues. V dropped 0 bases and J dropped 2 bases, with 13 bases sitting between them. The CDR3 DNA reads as TGTGCCAGCAGCTTAGAGACAGGTTGGGGGCAAGAGACCCAGTACTTC. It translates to CASSLETGWGQETQYF.